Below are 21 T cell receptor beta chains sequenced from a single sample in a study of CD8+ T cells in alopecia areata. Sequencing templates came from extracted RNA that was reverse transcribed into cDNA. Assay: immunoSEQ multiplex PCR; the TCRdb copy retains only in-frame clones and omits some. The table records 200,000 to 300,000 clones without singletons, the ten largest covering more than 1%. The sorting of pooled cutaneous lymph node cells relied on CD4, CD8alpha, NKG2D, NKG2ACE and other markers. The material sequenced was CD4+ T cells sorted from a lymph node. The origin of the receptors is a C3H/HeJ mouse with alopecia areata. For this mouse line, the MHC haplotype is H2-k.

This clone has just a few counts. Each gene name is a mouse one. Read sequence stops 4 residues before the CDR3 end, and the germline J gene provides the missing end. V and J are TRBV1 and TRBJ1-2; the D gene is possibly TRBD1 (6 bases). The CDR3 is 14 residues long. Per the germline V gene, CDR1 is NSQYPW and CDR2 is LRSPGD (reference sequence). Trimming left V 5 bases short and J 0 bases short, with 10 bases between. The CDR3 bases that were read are TGCACCTGCAGTACAGGGACCTCAAACTCC. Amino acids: CTCSTGTSNS. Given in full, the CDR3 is CTCSTGTSNSDYTF.

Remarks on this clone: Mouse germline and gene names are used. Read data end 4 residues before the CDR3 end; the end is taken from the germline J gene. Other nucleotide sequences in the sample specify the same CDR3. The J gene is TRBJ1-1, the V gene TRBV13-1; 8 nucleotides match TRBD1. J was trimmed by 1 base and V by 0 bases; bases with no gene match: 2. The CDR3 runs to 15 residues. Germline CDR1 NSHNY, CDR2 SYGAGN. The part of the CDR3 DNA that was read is TGTGCCAGCAGTGATGCAGGGGGCGGGAACACA. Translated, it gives CASSDAGGGNT. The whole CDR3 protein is CASSDAGGGNTEVFF.

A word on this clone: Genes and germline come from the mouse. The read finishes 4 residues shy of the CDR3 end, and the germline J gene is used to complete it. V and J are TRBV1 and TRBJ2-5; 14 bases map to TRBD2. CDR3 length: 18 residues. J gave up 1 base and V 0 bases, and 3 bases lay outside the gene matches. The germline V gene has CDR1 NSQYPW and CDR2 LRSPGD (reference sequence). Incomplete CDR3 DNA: TGCACCTGCAGTGCAGATCTGGGACTGGGGGGGCACCAAGAC. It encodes CTCSADLGLGGHQD. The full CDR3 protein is CTCSADLGLGGHQDTQYF.

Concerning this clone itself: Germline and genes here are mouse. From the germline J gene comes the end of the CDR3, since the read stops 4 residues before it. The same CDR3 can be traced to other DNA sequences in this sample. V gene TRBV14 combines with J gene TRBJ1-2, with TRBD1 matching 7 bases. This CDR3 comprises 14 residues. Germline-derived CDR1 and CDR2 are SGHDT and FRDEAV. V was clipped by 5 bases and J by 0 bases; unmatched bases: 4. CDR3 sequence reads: CASSTGQTNSDYTF. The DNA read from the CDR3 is TGTGCCAGCAGCACGGGACAGACAAACTCC.

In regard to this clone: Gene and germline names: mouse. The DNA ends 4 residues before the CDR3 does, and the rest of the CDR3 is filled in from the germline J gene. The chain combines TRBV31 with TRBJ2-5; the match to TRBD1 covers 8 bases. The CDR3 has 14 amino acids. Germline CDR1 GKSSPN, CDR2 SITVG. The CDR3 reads CAWSPRGREDTQYF. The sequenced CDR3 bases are TGTGCCTGGAGCCCCAGGGGGCGCGAAGAC.

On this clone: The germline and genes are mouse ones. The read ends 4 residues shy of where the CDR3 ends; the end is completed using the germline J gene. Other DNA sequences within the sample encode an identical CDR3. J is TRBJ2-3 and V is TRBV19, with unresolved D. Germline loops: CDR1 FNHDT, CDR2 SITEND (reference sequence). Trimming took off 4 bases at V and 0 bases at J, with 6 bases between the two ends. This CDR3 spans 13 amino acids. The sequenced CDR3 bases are TGTGCCAGCAGTCTCACTAGTGCAGAA. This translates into CASSLTSAE. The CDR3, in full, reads CASSLTSAETLYF.

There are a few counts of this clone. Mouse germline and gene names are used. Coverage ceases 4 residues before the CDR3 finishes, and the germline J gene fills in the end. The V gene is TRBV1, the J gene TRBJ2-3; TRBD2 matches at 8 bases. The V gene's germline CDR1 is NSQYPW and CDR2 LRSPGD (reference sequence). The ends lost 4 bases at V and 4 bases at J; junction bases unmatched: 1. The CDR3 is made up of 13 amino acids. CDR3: CTCSGTGSETLYF. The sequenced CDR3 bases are TGCACCTGCAGTGGGACTGGGTCAGAA.

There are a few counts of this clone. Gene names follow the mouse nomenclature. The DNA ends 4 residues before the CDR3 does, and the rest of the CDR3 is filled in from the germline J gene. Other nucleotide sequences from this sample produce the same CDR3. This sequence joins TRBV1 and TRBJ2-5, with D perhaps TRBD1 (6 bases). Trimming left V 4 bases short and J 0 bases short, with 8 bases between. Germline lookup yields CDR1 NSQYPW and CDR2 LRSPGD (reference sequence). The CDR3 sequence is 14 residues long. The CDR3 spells CTCSGGTNQDTQYF. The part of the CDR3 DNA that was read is TGCACCTGCAGTGGAGGGACAAACCAAGAC.

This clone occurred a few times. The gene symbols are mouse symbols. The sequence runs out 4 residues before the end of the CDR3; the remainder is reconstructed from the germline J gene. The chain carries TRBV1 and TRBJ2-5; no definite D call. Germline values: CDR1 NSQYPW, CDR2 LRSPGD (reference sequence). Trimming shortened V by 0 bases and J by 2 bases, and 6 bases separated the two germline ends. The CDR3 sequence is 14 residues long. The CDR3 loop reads CTCSADYSQDTQYF. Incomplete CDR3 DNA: TGCACCTGCAGTGCAGATTACAGCCAAGAC.

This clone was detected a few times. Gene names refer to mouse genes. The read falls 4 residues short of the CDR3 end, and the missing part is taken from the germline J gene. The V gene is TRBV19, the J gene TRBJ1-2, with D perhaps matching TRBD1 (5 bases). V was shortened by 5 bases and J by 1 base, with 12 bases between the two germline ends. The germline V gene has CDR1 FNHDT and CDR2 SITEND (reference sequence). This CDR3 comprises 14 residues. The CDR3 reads CASRPRTKNSDYTF. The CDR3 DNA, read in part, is TGTGCCAGCAGGCCCCGGACAAAAAACTCC.

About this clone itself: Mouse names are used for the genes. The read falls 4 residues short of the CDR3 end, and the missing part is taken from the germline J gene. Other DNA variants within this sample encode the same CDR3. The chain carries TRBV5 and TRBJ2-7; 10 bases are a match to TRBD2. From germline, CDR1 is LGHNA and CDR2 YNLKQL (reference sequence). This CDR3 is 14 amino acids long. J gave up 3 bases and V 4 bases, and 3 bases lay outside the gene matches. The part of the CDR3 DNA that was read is TGTGCCAGCAGCCCCACTGGGGGGGTCTAT. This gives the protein CASSPTGGVY. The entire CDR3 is CASSPTGGVYEQYF.

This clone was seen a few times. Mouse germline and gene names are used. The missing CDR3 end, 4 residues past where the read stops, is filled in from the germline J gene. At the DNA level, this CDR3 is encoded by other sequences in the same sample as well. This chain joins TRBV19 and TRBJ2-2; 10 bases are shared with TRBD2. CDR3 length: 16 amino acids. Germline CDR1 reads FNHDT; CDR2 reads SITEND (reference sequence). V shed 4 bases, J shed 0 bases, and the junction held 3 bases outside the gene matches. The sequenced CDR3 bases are TGTGCCAGCAGTCTCACTGGGGGGGCAAACACCGGG. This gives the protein CASSLTGGANTG. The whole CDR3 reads CASSLTGGANTGQLYF.

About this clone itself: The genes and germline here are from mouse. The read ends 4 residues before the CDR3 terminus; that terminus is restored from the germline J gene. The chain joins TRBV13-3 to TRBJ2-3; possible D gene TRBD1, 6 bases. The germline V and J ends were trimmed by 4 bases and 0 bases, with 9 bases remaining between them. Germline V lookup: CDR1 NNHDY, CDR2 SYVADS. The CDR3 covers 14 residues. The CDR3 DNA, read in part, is TGTGCCAGCAGTCCCAGGGGAAGTGCAGAA. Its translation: CASSPRGSAE. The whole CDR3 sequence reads CASSPRGSAETLYF.

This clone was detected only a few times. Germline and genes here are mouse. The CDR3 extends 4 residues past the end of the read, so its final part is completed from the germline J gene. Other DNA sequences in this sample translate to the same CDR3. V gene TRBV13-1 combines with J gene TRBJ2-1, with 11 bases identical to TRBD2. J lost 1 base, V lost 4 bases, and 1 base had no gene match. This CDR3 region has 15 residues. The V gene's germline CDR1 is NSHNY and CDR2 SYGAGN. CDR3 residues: CASSRLGGNYAEQFF. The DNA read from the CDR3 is TGTGCCAGCAGTCGACTGGGGGGGAACTATGCT.

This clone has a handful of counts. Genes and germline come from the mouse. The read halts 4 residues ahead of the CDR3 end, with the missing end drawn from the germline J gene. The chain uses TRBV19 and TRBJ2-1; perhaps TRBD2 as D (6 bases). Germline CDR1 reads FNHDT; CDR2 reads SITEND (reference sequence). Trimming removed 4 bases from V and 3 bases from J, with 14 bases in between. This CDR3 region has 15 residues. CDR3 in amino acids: CASSPPDWSYAEQFF. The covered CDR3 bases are TGTGCCAGCAGTCCCCCAGACTGGAGCTATGCT.

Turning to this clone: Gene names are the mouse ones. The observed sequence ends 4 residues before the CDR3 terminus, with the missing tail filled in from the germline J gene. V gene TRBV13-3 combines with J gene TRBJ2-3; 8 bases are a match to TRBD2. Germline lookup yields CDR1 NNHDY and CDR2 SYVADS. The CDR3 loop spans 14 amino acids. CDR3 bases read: TGTGCCAGCAGTTTTGGGGGGGTGGAAGAA. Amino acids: CASSFGGVEE. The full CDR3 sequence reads CASSFGGVEETLYF.

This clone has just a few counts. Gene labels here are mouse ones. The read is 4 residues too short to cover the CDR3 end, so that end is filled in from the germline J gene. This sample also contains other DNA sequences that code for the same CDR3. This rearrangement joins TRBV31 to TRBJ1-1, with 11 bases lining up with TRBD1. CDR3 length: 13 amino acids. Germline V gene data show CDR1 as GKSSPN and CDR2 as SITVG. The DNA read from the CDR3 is TGTGCCTGGAGTCCGGGACAGGGGGCA. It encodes CAWSPGQGA. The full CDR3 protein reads CAWSPGQGAEVFF.

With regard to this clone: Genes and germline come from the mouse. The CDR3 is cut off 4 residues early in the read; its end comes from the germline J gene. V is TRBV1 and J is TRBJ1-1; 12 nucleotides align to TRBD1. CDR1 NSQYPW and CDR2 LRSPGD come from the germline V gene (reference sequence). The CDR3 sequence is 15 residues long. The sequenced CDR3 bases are TGCACCTGCAGTGCCCCCGGGACAGGGGGCGGA. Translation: CTCSAPGTGGG. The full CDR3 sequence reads CTCSAPGTGGGEVFF.

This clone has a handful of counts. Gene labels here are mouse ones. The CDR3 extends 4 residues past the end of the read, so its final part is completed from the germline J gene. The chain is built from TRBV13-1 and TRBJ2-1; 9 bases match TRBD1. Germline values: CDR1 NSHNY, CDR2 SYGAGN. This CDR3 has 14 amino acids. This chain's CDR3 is CASSDRTGETEQFF. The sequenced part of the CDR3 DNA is TGTGCCAGCAGTGATAGGACAGGGGAGACT.

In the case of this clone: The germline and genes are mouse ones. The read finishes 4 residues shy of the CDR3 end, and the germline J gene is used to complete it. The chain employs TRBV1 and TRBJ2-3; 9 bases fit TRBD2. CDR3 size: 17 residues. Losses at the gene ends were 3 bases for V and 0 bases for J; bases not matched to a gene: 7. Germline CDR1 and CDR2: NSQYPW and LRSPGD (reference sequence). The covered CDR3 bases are TGCACCTGCAGTGCCCCAACTGGGGGGAATAGTGCAGAA. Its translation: CTCSAPTGGNSAE. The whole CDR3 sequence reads CTCSAPTGGNSAETLYF.

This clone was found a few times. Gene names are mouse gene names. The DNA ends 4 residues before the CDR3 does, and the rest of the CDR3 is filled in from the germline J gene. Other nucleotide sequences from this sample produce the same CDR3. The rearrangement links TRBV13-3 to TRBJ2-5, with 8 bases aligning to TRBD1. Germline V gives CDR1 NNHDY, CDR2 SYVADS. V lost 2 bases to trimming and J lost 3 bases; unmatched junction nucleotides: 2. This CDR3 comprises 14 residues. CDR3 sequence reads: CASSDRGQQDTQYF. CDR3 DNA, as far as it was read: TGTGCCAGCAGTGACAGGGGGCAGCAAGAC.